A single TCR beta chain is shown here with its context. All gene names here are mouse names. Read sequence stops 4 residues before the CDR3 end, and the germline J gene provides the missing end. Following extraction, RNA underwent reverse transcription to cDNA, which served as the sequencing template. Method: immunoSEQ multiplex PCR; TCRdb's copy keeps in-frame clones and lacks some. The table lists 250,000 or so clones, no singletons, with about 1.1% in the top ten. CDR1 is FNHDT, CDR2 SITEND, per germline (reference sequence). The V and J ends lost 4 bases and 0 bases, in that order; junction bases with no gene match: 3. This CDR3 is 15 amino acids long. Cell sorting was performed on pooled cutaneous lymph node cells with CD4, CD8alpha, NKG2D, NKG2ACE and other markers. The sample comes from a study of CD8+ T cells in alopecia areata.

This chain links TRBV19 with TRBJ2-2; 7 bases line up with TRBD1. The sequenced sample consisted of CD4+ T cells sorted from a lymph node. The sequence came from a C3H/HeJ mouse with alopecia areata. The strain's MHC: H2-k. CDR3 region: CASSLGTANTGQLYF. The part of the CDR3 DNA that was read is TGTGCCAGCAGTCTCGGGACAGCAAACACCGGG.